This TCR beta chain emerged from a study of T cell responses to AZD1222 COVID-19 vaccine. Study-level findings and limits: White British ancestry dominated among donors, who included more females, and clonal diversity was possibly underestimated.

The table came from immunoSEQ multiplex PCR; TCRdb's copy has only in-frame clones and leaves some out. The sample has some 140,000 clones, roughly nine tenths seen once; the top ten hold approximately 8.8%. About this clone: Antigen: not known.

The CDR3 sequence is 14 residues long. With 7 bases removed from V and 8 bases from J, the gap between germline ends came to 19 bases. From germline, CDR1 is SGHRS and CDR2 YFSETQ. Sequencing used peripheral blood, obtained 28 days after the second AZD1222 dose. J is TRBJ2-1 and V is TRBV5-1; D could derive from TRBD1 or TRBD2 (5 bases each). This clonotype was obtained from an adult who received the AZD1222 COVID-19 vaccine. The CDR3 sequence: CASLFEGWGDEQFF. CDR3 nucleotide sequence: TGCGCCAGCCTATTCGAGGGGTGGGGAGATGAGCAGTTCTTC.